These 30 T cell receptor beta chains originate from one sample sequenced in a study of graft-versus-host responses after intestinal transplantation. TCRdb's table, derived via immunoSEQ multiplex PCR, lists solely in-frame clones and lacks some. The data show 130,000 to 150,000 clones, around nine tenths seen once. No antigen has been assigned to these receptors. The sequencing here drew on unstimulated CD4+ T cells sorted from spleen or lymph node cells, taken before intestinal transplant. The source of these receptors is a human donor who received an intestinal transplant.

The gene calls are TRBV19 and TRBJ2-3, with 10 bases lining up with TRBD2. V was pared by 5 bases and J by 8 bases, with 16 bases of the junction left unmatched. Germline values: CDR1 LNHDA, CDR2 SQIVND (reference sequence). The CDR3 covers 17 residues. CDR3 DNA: TGTGCCAGTAGTTTCCTCGCCAACCCTAGGACTAGCGGTACGCAGTATTTT. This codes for CASSFLANPRTSGTQYF.

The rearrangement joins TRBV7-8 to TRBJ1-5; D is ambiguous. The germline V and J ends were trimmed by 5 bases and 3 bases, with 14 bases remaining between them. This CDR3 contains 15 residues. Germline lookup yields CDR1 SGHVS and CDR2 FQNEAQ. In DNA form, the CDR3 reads TGTGCCAGCAGCCTCGACAACCCCCTCAATCAGCCCCAGCATTTT. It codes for CASSLDNPLNQPQHF.

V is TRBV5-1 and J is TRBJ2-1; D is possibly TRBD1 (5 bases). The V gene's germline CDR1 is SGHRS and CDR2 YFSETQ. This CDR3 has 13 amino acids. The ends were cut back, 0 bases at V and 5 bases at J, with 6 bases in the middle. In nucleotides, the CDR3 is TGCGCCAGCAGCTTGGTGGGGCACAATGAGCAGTTCTTC. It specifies CASSLVGHNEQFF.

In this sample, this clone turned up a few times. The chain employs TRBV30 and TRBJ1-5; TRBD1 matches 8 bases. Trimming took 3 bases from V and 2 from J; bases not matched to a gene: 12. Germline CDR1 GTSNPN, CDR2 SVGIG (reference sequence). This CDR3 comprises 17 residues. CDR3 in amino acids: CAWSPDRGVSGNQPQHF. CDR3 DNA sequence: TGTGCCTGGAGCCCCGACAGGGGCGTTTCGGGCAATCAGCCCCAGCATTTT.

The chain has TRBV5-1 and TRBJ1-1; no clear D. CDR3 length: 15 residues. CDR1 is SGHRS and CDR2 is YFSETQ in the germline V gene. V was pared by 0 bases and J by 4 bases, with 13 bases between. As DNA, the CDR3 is TGCGCCAGCAGCTTGGCGTCGGGGAGTGGCACTGAAGCTTTCTTT. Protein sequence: CASSLASGSGTEAFF.

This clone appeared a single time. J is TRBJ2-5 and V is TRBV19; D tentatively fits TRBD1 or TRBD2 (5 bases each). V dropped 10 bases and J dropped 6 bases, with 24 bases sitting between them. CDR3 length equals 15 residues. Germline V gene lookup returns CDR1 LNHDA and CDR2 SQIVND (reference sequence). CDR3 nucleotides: TGTGCCACCCGGAGTCGGGGCCGGGACGAAAAGACCCAGTACTTC. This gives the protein CATRSRGRDEKTQYF.

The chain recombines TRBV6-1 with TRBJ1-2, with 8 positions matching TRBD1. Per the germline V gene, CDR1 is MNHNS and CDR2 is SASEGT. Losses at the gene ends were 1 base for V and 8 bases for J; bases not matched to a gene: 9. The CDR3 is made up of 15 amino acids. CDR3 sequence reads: CASSEVARGLTGYTF. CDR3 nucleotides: TGTGCCAGCAGTGAAGTGGCCAGGGGGCTTACGGGCTACACCTTC.

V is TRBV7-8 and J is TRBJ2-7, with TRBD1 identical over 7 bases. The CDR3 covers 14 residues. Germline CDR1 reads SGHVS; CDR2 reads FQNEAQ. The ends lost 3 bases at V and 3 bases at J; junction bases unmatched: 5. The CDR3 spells CASSFLQGVYEQYF. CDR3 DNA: TGTGCCAGCAGCTTTCTCCAGGGGGTCTACGAGCAGTACTTC. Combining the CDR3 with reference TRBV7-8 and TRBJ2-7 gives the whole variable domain GAGVSQSPRYKVAKRGQDVALRCDPISGHVSLFWYQQALGQGPEFLTYFQNEAQLDKSGLPSDRFFAERPEGSVSTLKIQRTQQEDSAVYLCASSFLQGVYEQYFGPGTRLTVT.

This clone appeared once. CDR3 DNA sequence: TGTGCCAGTAGTATAGAAGCGGGCCGTTTTCCGCAGTACTTC. Amino acid sequence: CASSIEAGRFPQYF. V is TRBV19 and J is TRBJ2-7; TRBD2 is a possible D gene (6 bases). CDR3 length: 14 residues. CDR1 LNHDA and CDR2 SQIVND come from the germline V gene (reference sequence). V dropped 0 bases and J dropped 9 bases, with 15 bases sitting between them.

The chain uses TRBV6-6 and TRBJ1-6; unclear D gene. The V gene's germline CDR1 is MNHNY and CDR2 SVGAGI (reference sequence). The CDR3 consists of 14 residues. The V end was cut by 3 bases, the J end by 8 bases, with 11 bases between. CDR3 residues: CASSYPGRDSPLHF. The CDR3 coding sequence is TGTGCCAGCAGTTATCCGGGCCGGGATTCACCCCTCCACTTT.

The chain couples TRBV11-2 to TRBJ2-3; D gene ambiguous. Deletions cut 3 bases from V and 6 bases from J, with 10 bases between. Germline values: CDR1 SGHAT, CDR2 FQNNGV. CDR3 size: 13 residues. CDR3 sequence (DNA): TGTGCCAGCAGCTTTGTAGGCCCGGATACGCAGTATTTT. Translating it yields CASSFVGPDTQYF.

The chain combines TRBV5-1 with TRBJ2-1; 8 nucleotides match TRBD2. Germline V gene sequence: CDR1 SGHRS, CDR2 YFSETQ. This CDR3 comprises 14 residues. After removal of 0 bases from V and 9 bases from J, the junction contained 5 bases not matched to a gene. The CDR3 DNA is TGCGCCAGCAGCTTGGCCAAGACTAGCGTTGAGCAGTTCTTC. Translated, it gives CASSLAKTSVEQFF.

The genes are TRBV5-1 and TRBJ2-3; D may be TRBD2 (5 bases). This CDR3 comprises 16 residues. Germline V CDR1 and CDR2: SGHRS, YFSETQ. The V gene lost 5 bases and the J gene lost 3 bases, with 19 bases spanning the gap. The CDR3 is CASRGEPGSPTDTQYF. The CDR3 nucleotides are TGCGCCAGCAGGGGAGAACCCGGGTCTCCGACAGATACGCAGTATTTT. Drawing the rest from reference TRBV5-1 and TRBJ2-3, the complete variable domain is KAGVTQTPRYLIKTRGQQVTLSCSPISGHRSVSWYQQTPGQGLQFLFEYFSETQRNKGNFPGRFSGRQFSNSRSEMNVSTLELGDSALYLCASRGEPGSPTDTQYFGPGTRLTVL.

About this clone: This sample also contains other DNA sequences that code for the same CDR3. CDR3 sequence (DNA): TGTGCCAGCTCACCACAAGAGACCCAGTACTTC. Protein sequence: CASSPQETQYF. The V call is TRBV18, the J call TRBJ2-5; D gene unclear. Germline loops: CDR1 KGHSH, CDR2 LQKENI. V was trimmed by 1 base and J by 3 bases, leaving 0 bases between them. This CDR3 has 11 residues.

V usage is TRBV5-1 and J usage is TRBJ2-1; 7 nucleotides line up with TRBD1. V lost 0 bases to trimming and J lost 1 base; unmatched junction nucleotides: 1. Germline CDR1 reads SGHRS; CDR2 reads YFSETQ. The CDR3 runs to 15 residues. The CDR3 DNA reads TGCGCCAGCAGCTTGGAGGGGGCGTCCTACAATGAGCAGTTCTTC. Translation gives CASSLEGASYNEQFF.

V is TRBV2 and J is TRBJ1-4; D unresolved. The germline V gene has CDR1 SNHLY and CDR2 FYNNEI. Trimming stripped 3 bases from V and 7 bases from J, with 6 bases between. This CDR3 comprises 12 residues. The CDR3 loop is CASSEVIEKLFF. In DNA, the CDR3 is TGTGCCAGCAGTGAGGTGATTGAAAAACTGTTTTTT.

In nucleotides, the CDR3 is TGTGCCTGGATCCGGGACAGTCAAAACGAGCAGTACTTC. Amino acids: CAWIRDSQNEQYF. The V and J genes are TRBV30 and TRBJ2-7; 7 bases are shared with TRBD1. The ends lost 4 bases at V and 5 bases at J; junction bases unmatched: 8. Germline CDR1 reads GTSNPN; CDR2 reads SVGIG (reference sequence). CDR3 size: 13 residues.

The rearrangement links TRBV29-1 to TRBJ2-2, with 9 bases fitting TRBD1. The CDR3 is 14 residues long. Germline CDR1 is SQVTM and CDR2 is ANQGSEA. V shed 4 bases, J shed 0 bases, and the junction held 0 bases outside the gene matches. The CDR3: CSVGTGANTGELFF. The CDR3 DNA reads TGCAGCGTTGGGACAGGGGCGAACACCGGGGAGCTGTTTTTT.

The CDR3, as DNA: TGTGCCAGCAGCGTAGCAGGTACAGCTAGCCCGTCGCCTGAAGCTTTCTTT. It translates to CASSVAGTASPSPEAFF. The J gene is TRBJ1-1, the V gene TRBV9, with D uncertain. CDR1 is SGDLS, CDR2 YYNGEE, per germline. The V gene lost 0 bases and the J gene lost 6 bases, with 21 bases spanning the gap. The CDR3 covers 17 residues.

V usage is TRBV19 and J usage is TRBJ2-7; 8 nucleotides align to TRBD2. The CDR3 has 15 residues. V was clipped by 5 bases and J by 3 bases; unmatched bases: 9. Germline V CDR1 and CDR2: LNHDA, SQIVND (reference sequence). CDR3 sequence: CASSPIAGNDYEQYF. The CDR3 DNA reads TGTGCCAGTAGTCCAATAGCGGGAAACGACTACGAGCAGTACTTC.

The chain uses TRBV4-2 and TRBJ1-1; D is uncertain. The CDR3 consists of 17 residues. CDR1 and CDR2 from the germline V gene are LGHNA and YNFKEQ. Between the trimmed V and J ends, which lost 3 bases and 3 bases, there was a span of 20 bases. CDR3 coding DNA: TGTGCCAGCAGCCATTTGACCTCGGACGGGTTGGACACTGAAGCTTTCTTT. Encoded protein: CASSHLTSDGLDTEAFF.

The CDR3 DNA reads TGCGCCAGCAGCTCTCCGGGACTAGCGATTTACGAGCAGTACTTC. Protein product: CASSSPGLAIYEQYF. The chain joins TRBV5-1 to TRBJ2-7; 10 nucleotides match TRBD2. In germline, CDR1 is SGHRS, CDR2 YFSETQ. V was pared by 3 bases and J by 4 bases, with 7 bases of the junction left unmatched. CDR3 length: 15 residues.

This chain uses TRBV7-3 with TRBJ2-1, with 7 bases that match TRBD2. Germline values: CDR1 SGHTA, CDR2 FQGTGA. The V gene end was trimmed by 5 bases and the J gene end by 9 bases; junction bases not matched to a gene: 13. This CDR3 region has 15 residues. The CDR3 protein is CASSPGGGRAVEQFF. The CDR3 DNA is TGTGCCAGCAGCCCCGGTGGGGGGAGGGCCGTTGAGCAGTTCTTC.

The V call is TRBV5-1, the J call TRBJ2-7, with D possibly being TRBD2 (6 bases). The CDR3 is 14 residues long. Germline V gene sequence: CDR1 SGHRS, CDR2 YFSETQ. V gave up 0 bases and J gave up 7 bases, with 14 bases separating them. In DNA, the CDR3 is TGCGCCAGCAGCTTGGAGGGTGGGCGGGGAGAGCAGTACTTC. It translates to CASSLEGGRGEQYF.

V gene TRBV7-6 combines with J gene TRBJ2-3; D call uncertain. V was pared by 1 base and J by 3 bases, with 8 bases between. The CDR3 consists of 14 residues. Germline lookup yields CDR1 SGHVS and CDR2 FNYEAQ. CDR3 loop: CASSLVAVTDTQYF. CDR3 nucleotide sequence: TGTGCCAGCAGCTTAGTCGCGGTTACAGATACGCAGTATTTT.

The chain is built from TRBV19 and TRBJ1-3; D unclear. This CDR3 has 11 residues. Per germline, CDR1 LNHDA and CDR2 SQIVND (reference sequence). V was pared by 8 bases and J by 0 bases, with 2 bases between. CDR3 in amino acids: CASGSGNTIYF. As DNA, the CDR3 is TGTGCCAGTGGCTCTGGAAACACCATATATTTT.

The CDR3 nucleotides read TGTGCCAGCAGTGAAGACAGGGTATGGACAGATACGCAGTATTTT. Its translation is CASSEDRVWTDTQYF. The chain has TRBV2 and TRBJ2-3; D possibly corresponds to TRBD1 (6 bases). The germline V gene has CDR1 SNHLY and CDR2 FYNNEI. V was cut by 1 base and J by 3 bases, with 11 bases left in between. This CDR3 is 15 amino acids long.

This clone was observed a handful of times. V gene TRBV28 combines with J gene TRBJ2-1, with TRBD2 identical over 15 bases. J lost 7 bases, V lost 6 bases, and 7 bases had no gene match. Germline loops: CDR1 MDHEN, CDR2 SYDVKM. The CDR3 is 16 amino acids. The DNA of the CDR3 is TGTGCCAGCAGCAAGGGACTAGCGGGAGGAAATAATGAGCAGTTCTTC. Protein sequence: CASSKGLAGGNNEQFF.

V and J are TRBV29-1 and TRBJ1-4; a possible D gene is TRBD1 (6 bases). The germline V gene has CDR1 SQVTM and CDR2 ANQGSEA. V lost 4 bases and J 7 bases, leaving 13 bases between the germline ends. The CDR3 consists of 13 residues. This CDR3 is CSVGTGGGEKLFF. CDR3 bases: TGCAGCGTTGGGACCGGGGGCGGTGAAAAACTGTTTTTT.

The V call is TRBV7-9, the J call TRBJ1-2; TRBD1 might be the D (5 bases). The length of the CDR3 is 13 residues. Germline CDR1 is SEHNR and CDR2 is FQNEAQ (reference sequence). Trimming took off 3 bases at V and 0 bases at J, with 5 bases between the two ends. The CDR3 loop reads CASSLDTNYGYTF. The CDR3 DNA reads TGTGCCAGCAGCTTGGACACTAACTATGGCTACACCTTC.